This TCR beta chain was sequenced in a study of T cell repertoires in cytomegalovirus infection. Across the study: Matching HLA type, along with CMV infection, was indicated by public TCR beta signatures.

This clonotype came up a few times. Deletions cut 3 bases from V and 6 bases from J, with 11 bases between. This CDR3 is built from 13 residues. TCRdb recomputed calls from the reads with MiXCR, one row per CDR3 protein. The table has 130,000 or so distinct CDR3 sequences, 5.5% to 7% seen once. The chain has TRBV12-3 or TRBV12-4 and TRBJ1-1; unclear D gene. Sequencing was done on a sample of PBMCs. This clonotype originated in a human donor in good health (CMV status not recorded). Some clones in this sample may be carry-over from other donors' samples. The CDR3, as DNA: TGTGCCAGCAGTTTCGGGAGGGCATCTGAAGCTTTCTTT. Translating gives CASSFGRASEAFF.